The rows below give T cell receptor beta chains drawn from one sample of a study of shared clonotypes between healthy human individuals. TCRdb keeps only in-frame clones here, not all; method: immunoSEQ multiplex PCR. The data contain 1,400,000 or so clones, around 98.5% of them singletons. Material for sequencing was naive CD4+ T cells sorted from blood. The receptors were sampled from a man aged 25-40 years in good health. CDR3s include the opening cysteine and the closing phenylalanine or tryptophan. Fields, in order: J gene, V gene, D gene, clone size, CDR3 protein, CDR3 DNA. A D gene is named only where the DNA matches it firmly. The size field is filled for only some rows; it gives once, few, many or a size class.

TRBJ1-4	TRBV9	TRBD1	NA	CASSGQGTGEKLFF	TGTGCCAGCAGCGGACAGGGGACCGGTGAAAAACTGTTTTTT
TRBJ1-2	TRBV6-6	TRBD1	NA	CASAGTGGYTF	TGTGCCAGCGCGGGGACAGGGGGCTACACCTTC
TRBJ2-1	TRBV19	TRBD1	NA	CASSGGTGQFF	TGTGCCAGTAGTGGGGGGACAGGGCAGTTCTTC
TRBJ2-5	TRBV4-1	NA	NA	CASSQDEGMETQYF	TGCGCCAGCAGCCAAGATGAGGGAATGGAGACCCAGTACTTC
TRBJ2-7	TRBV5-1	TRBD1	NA	CASSYQGAYEQYF	TGCGCCAGCAGCTACCAGGGGGCCTACGAGCAGTACTTC
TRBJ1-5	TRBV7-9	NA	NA	CASSPRGNNQPQHF	TGTGCCAGCAGCCCAAGGGGGAACAATCAGCCCCAGCATTTT
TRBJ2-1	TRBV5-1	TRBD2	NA	CASQPLAGVPYNEQFF	TGCGCCAGCCAACCCCTAGCGGGAGTGCCCTACAATGAGCAGTTCTTC
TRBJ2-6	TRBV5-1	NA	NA	CASSLVVSGANVLTF	TGCGCCAGCAGCTTGGTCGTCTCTGGGGCCAACGTCCTGACTTTC
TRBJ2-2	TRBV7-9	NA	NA	CASSLRRVSRTGELFF	TGTGCCAGCAGCTTACGCAGGGTGTCTCGCACCGGGGAGCTGTTTTTT
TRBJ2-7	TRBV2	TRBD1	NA	CASSLTGRFSYEQYF	TGTGCCAGCAGCCTGACAGGGCGATTCTCCTACGAGCAGTACTTC
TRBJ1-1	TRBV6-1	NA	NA	CASSAQGTTEAFF	TGTGCCAGCAGTGCTCAGGGGACCACCGAAGCTTTCTTT
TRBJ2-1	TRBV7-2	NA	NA	CASSYVSPNEQFF	TGTGCCAGCAGCTATGTTTCCCCCAATGAGCAGTTCTTC
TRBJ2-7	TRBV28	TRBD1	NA	CASSSGQGPYEQYF	TGTGCCAGCAGTTCAGGACAGGGGCCCTACGAGCAGTACTTC
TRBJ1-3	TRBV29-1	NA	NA	CSVAQTSGNTIYF	TGCAGCGTTGCACAGACCTCTGGAAACACCATATATTTT
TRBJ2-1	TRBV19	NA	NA	CASARDPRNNEQFF	TGTGCCAGCGCCCGGGACCCTCGAAACAATGAGCAGTTCTTC
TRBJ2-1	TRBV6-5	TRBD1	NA	CASSYRDRGDFNEQFF	TGTGCCAGCAGCTACCGGGACAGGGGGGATTTTAATGAGCAGTTCTTC
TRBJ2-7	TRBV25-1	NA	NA	CASMRAGRYEQYF	TGTGCCAGCATGAGGGCAGGGCGGTACGAGCAGTACTTC
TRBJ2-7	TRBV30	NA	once	CACSGGDEQYF	TGTGCCTGCTCCGGGGGAGACGAGCAGTACTTC
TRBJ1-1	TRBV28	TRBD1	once	CASRYLGDRQNTEAFF	TGTGCCAGCAGGTACCTAGGGGACAGACAGAACACTGAAGCTTTCTTT
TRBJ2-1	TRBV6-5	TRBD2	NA	CASSIAGLAYNEQFF	TGTGCCAGCAGCATAGCGGGTCTCGCCTACAATGAGCAGTTCTTC
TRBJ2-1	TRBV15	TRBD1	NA	CATSSLPTGVYNEQFF	TGTGCCACCAGCTCTCTCCCGACAGGGGTCTACAATGAGCAGTTCTTC
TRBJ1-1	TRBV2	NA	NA	CASSEARIMNTEAFF	TGTGCCAGCAGTGAAGCCAGGATAATGAACACTGAAGCTTTCTTT
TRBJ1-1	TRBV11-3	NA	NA	CASSLGQGENSEAFF	TGTGCCAGCAGCTTAGGGCAGGGCGAGAACTCTGAAGCTTTCTTT
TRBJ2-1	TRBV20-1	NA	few	CSGESYNEQFF	TGCAGTGGTGAGAGTTACAATGAGCAGTTCTTC
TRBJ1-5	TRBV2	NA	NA	CASSEQGLNQPQHF	TGTGCCAGCAGTGAACAGGGTCTCAATCAGCCCCAGCATTTT
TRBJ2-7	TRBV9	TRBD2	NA	CASSVGGTYEQYF	TGTGCCAGCAGCGTGGGGGGGACCTACGAGCAGTACTTC
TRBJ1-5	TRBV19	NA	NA	CASSIPDQPQHF	TGTGCCAGTAGTATTCCCGATCAGCCCCAGCATTTT
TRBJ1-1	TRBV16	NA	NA	CASSQSGTTNTEAFF	TGTGCCAGCAGCCAATCTGGGACAACGAACACTGAAGCTTTCTTT
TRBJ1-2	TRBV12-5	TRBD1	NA	CASGLGPPGQVFYGYTF	TGTGCTAGTGGTTTGGGTCCCCCGGGACAGGTCTTCTATGGCTACACCTTC
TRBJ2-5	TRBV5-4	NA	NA	CASSQAGVGETQYF	TGTGCCAGCAGCCAAGCAGGGGTCGGAGAGACCCAGTACTTC
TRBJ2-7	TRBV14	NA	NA	CASSPGSVEQYF	TGTGCCAGCAGCCCAGGGTCGGTCGAGCAGTACTTC
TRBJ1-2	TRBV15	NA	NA	CATRGREGYGYTF	TGTGCCACCCGGGGGCGGGAAGGCTATGGCTACACCTTC
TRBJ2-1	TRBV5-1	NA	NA	CASSLEASSYNEQFF	TGCGCCAGCAGCTTGGAGGCGAGCTCCTACAATGAGCAGTTCTTC
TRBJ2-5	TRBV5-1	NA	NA	CASSLGRVNGETQYF	TGCGCCAGCAGCTTGGGGAGGGTCAATGGGGAGACCCAGTACTTC
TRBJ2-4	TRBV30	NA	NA	CAWTRRGAVAKNIQYF	TGTGCCTGGACTCGTCGGGGGGCCGTCGCCAAAAACATTCAGTACTTC
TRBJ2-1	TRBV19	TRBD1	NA	CASSILPPSLRQGRSNEQFF	TGTGCCAGTAGTATTCTCCCCCCTTCGCTCAGACAGGGGAGGAGCAATGAGCAGTTCTTC
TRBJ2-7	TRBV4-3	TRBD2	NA	CASSQFSGSSYEQYF	TGCGCCAGCAGCCAGTTTAGCGGGAGCTCCTACGAGCAGTACTTC
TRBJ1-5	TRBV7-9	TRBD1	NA	CASSLTGEGSNQPQHF	TGTGCCAGCAGCTTAACAGGGGAGGGAAGCAATCAGCCCCAGCATTTT
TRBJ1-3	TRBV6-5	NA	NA	CASSYAPGSSGNTIYF	TGTGCCAGCAGTTACGCCCCGGGAAGCTCTGGAAACACCATATATTTT
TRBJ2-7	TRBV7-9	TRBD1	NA	CASSFVPTGTTYEQYF	TGTGCCAGCAGCTTTGTCCCGACAGGGACAACCTACGAGCAGTACTTC
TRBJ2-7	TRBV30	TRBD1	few	CALAQGAHEQYF	TGTGCCCTCGCGCAGGGGGCCCACGAGCAGTACTTC
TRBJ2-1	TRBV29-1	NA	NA	CSVGQFEAGIDEQFF	TGCAGCGTCGGACAGTTTGAAGCGGGCATAGATGAGCAGTTCTTC
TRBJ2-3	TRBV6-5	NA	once	CASSPRADTDTQYF	TGTGCCAGCAGCCCCCGGGCAGACACAGATACGCAGTATTTT
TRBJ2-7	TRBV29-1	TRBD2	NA	CSLYSGRLLSRTKEQYF	TGCAGCCTCTATAGCGGGAGACTTTTGAGCCGAACTAAAGAGCAGTACTTC
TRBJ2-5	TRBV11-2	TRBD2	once	CASSLDGTAAGGETQYF	TGTGCCAGCAGCTTAGATGGGACTGCAGCGGGAGGGGAGACCCAGTACTTC
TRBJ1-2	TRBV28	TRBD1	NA	CASGPLGGTGGYTF	TGTGCCAGCGGCCCACTAGGGGGCACCGGTGGCTACACCTTC
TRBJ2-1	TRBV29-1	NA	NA	CSVGRFLDNEQFF	TGCAGCGTTGGGCGTTTTCTCGACAATGAGCAGTTCTTC
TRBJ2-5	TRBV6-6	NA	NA	CASTRGETQYF	TGTGCCAGCACCCGAGGAGAGACCCAGTACTTC
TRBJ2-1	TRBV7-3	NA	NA	CASSLTGYNEQFF	TGTGCCAGCAGCTTAACTGGTTACAATGAGCAGTTCTTC
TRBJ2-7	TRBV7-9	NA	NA	CASSLASGTTGEQYF	TGTGCCAGCAGCTTAGCGTCTGGGACCACGGGTGAGCAGTACTTC
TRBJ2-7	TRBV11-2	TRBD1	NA	CASSLEWDRDYEQYF	TGTGCCAGCAGCTTAGAATGGGACAGAGACTACGAGCAGTACTTC
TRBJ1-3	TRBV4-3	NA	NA	CASSPGQSGNTIYF	TGCGCCAGCAGCCCTGGCCAGTCGGGAAACACCATATATTTT
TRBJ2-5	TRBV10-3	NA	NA	CAISASGNQETQYF	TGTGCCATCAGTGCGAGCGGAAACCAAGAGACCCAGTACTTC